This T cell receptor beta chain was identified during a study of T cells in Graves' hyperthyroidism and ophthalmopathy. Study-wide context: Before treatment of any kind, peripheral blood was taken at initial diagnosis.

This CDR3 contains 17 residues. Trimming took 3 bases from V and 0 from J, leaving 16 bases between them. Germline values: CDR1 SGHKS, CDR2 YYEKEE (reference sequence). This clonotype was seen a few times. From RNA transcripts, TCR beta CDR3 regions were amplified. First-round RT-PCR of the TCR CDR3 relied on the HTBI primer set. TCRdb ran MiXCR on the multiplex PCR reads and lists one entry per CDR3 protein. In the table there are 350,000 or so distinct CDR3 sequences, 21% of which are singletons. This TCR was recovered from a woman between 50 and 59 years old with Graves' hyperthyroidism. The sample was blood. This chain joins TRBV5-5 and TRBJ1-3; D remains ambiguous. The chain's CDR3 is CASSYGPGGFSGNTIYF. The CDR3 region has the DNA TGTGCCAGCAGCTATGGGCCGGGCGGGTTCTCTGGAAACACCATATATTTT.